The 23 T cell receptor beta chains below were found in one sample sequenced in a study of CD8 T cells in Susac syndrome. cDNA came from about 0.5 to 1 ug RNA primed by random hexamers. One entry per CDR3 protein, called by TCRdb with MiXCR from the immunoSEQ multiplex PCR reads. The table shows 190,000 or so distinct CDR3 sequences, with roughly 95% occurring only once. Sequenced input: CD4+ T cells from PBMCs. These TCRs come from a human donor with multiple sclerosis.

The chain carries TRBV29-1 and TRBJ1-1; D remains ambiguous. Trimming removed 3 bases at V and 1 base at J, with 6 bases between. The CDR3 contains 12 residues. The germline CDR1 and CDR2 sequences are SQVTM and ANQGSEA. Here the CDR3 DNA reads TGCAGCGTTGAGCCCCGGAACACTGAAGCTTTCTTT. Its translation: CSVEPRNTEAFF.

The rearrangement uses TRBV4-2 and TRBJ2-7; 7 bases agree with TRBD2. Germline CDR1 and CDR2: LGHNA and YNFKEQ. The CDR3 sequence is 15 residues long. J was trimmed by 4 bases and V by 1 base; bases with no gene match: 7. The CDR3 sequence is CASSQATSGNYEQYF. In DNA form, the CDR3 reads TGTGCCAGCAGCCAAGCGACAAGCGGGAATTACGAGCAGTACTTC.

The CDR3 region has the DNA TGCAGTGCCTCGACACCGGGACAGGGCTCCTACGAGCAGTACTTC. Amino acids: CSASTPGQGSYEQYF. The chain recombines TRBV20-1 with TRBJ2-7; 9 bases fit TRBD1. Germline V gene lookup returns CDR1 DFQATT and CDR2 SNEGSKA (reference sequence). J gave up 0 bases and V 6 bases, and 9 bases lay outside the gene matches. The CDR3 is 15 residues long.

The chain combines TRBV12-3 or TRBV12-4 with TRBJ2-1; TRBD2 agrees at 7 bases. The CDR3 extends over 15 amino acids. J gave up 8 bases and V 7 bases, and 14 bases lay outside the gene matches. The chain's CDR3 is CASIAESGRADEQFF. The CDR3, as DNA: TGTGCCAGCATCGCCGAGAGTGGGAGGGCCGATGAGCAGTTCTTC.

V is TRBV5-1 and J is TRBJ2-3; TRBD1 aligns across 7 bases. The J segment lost 3 bases and the V segment lost 2 bases, leaving 6 bases of the junction unmatched. Germline CDR1 SGHRS, CDR2 YFSETQ. The CDR3 has 15 amino acids. The CDR3 DNA is TGCGCCAGCAGCTTCGGACAGGTGGGGACAGATACGCAGTATTTT. Its protein is CASSFGQVGTDTQYF.

The chain uses TRBV2 and TRBJ1-2; D ambiguous. Trimming cost V 4 bases and J 6 bases, with 9 bases left between them. Germline V gene data show CDR1 as SNHLY and CDR2 as FYNNEI. The CDR3 length is 12 residues. CDR3 bases: TGTGCCAGCAGTGGCTACTGGGATGGCTACACCTTC. Its protein is CASSGYWDGYTF.

V gene TRBV7-2 combines with J gene TRBJ2-2; D uncertain. The ends were cut back, 6 bases at V and 4 bases at J, with 15 bases in the middle. CDR1 and CDR2 from the germline V gene are SGHTA and FQGNSA. The CDR3 covers 15 residues. CDR3 sequence (DNA): TGTGCCAGCAGACTCGACCCACTGGGCACCGGGGAGCTGTTTTTT. Translated: CASRLDPLGTGELFF.

V gene TRBV5-1 combines with J gene TRBJ2-3; maybe TRBD1 (5 bases). This CDR3 region has 14 residues. Germline values: CDR1 SGHRS, CDR2 YFSETQ. Trimming pared 2 bases from V and 4 bases from J, leaving 11 bases between. Here the CDR3 DNA reads TGCGCCAGCAGCTTACAGGTTTCGGCAGATACGCAGTATTTT. This encodes CASSLQVSADTQYF.

The gene calls are TRBV18 and TRBJ1-5, with TRBD1 matching 8 bases. In germline, CDR1 is KGHSH, CDR2 LQKENI. Unmatched junction bases numbered 6, after V lost 4 bases and J lost 1 base. The CDR3 totals 16 residues. This CDR3 reads CASSRPGTGSNQPQHF. In nucleotides, the CDR3 is TGTGCCAGCTCACGCCCCGGGACAGGCAGCAATCAGCCCCAGCATTTT.

This chain connects TRBV12-3 or TRBV12-4 to TRBJ2-1; no clear D. CDR3 length: 14 residues. Trimming shortened V by 5 bases and J by 9 bases, and 17 bases separated the two germline ends. The CDR3 nucleotides read TGTGCCAGCAGTCTCCGGACCAGGAAAATTGAGCAGTTCTTC. As protein: CASSLRTRKIEQFF.

The chain links TRBV27 to TRBJ2-7; D unclear. The germline gives CDR1 MNHEY, CDR2 SMNVEV (reference sequence). V was trimmed by 5 bases and J by 9 bases, leaving 14 bases between them. This CDR3 comprises 12 residues. The CDR3 DNA follows: TGTGCCAGCAGTCCTCAGAGCAGGAGGCAGTACTTC. It encodes CASSPQSRRQYF.

This chain links TRBV27 with TRBJ1-5, with unresolved D. The CDR3 has 17 amino acids. V lost 4 bases and J 3 bases, leaving 19 bases between the germline ends. CDR1 is MNHEY, CDR2 SMNVEV, per germline (reference sequence). The CDR3 protein is CASSSALGHPPNQPQHF. The CDR3 nucleotides are TGTGCCAGCAGTTCCGCCCTTGGGCATCCGCCCAATCAGCCCCAGCATTTT.

The chain uses TRBV7-9 and TRBJ1-4; D is ambiguous. V was clipped by 1 base and J by 0 bases, with 6 bases between them. The CDR3 is 15 amino acids. Germline V CDR1 and CDR2: SEHNR, FQNEAQ (reference sequence). CDR3: CASSLDTATNEKLFF. The CDR3 DNA reads TGTGCCAGCAGCTTAGATACCGCAACTAATGAAAAACTGTTTTTT.

The chain is built from TRBV7-3 and TRBJ1-2, with unresolved D. V was cut by 4 bases and J by 4 bases, with 16 bases left in between. This CDR3 spans 15 amino acids. Germline V gene data show CDR1 as SGHTA and CDR2 as FQGTGA. As DNA, the CDR3 is TGTGCCAGCAGCTCATCGGTGATCACCGCCTATGGCTACACCTTC. This sequence encodes CASSSSVITAYGYTF.

This chain connects TRBV27 to TRBJ1-2, with D perhaps matching TRBD1 (5 bases). Germline CDR1 is MNHEY and CDR2 is SMNVEV (reference sequence). Trimming shortened V by 3 bases and J by 0 bases, and 5 bases separated the two germline ends. This CDR3 has 13 residues. The CDR3 DNA reads as TGTGCCAGCAGTTTGGGACCTAACTATGGCTACACCTTC. Its translation is CASSLGPNYGYTF.

V and J are TRBV5-1 and TRBJ2-3; D may be TRBD1 or TRBD2 (5 bases each). CDR1 is SGHRS and CDR2 is YFSETQ in the germline V gene. V was clipped by 4 bases and J by 6 bases, with 15 bases between them. The CDR3 has 14 amino acids. CDR3 protein: CASSPGTAKDTQYF. CDR3 coding DNA: TGCGCCAGCAGCCCCGGGACGGCGAAGGATACGCAGTATTTT.

This sequence joins TRBV9 and TRBJ2-4; the D is unclear. Germline V gives CDR1 SGDLS, CDR2 YYNGEE. V was pared by 0 bases and J by 7 bases, with 8 bases between. The CDR3 totals 13 residues. CDR3 bases: TGTGCCAGCAGCGTAGGCACGGAGAACATTCAGTACTTC. Its protein is CASSVGTENIQYF.

The chain links TRBV30 to TRBJ2-7; the match to TRBD1 covers 10 bases. Germline V gene sequence: CDR1 GTSNPN, CDR2 SVGIG (reference sequence). This CDR3 spans 16 amino acids. Trimming cost V 3 bases and J 1 base; bases outside gene matches: 9. Here the CDR3 reads CAWSRIWTGGSYEQYF. DNA of the CDR3: TGTGCCTGGAGCCGTATATGGACAGGGGGTTCCTACGAGCAGTACTTC.

This chain links TRBV2 with TRBJ2-5, with TRBD1 matching over 8 bases. Per germline, CDR1 SNHLY and CDR2 FYNNEI. After removal of 6 bases from V and 7 bases from J, the junction contained 7 bases not matched to a gene. The CDR3 is 13 amino acids. This CDR3 is CASRQTGVGTQYF. The CDR3, as DNA: TGTGCCAGCAGGCAGACAGGGGTTGGGACCCAGTACTTC.

This rearrangement joins TRBV29-1 to TRBJ1-1; D is undetermined. Deletions cut 6 bases from V and 7 bases from J, with 6 bases between. Germline values: CDR1 SQVTM, CDR2 ANQGSEA. This CDR3 has 9 residues. The CDR3 loop reads CSVYGEAFF. The CDR3 DNA reads TGCAGCGTCTACGGTGAAGCTTTCTTT.

The J gene is TRBJ2-1, the V gene TRBV27, with D possibly called TRBD1 or TRBD2 (5 bases each). The CDR3 loop spans 17 amino acids. The V gene's germline CDR1 is MNHEY and CDR2 SMNVEV (reference sequence). Trimming pared 5 bases from V and 0 bases from J, leaving 17 bases between. The chain's CDR3 is CASSPTPGRFSYNEQFF. DNA of the CDR3: TGTGCCAGCAGTCCAACCCCGGGACGCTTCTCCTACAATGAGCAGTTCTTC.

This chain joins TRBV3-1 and TRBJ1-6, with TRBD1 matching over 8 bases. J was trimmed by 14 bases and V by 5 bases; bases with no gene match: 17. In germline, CDR1 is LGHDT, CDR2 YNNKEL (reference sequence). This CDR3 contains 16 residues. The CDR3 here is CASSAQWGRGLLALHF. CDR3 coding DNA: TGTGCCAGCAGCGCTCAATGGGGCAGGGGGCTTTTGGCCCTCCACTTT.

The chain recombines TRBV18 with TRBJ2-5; 10 bases align to TRBD1. The V segment lost 3 bases and the J segment 9 bases; nucleotides outside the gene matches: 10. Germline-derived CDR1 and CDR2 are KGHSH and LQKENI. This CDR3 contains 15 residues. The CDR3 DNA sequence: TGTGCCAGCTCACCGACCTCCGGGACAGGGGTCCCCCAGTACTTC. Translating it yields CASSPTSGTGVPQYF.